This T cell receptor (beta chain) came from a study of T cell repertoires in cytomegalovirus infection. Study-level information: Public TCR beta signatures marked donors with CMV infection and the matching HLA. Study-wide results and caveats: CMV-specific TCR beta clonotypes restricted by HLA-C were the ones dominating the ex vivo response. Carriage of CMV together with the relevant HLA was identifiable through cumulative public TCR beta family frequency.

In its sample, this clonotype was seen many times. Its specificity is unknown. Trimming took 6 bases from V and 8 from J, leaving 16 bases between them. The CDR3 sequence is 14 residues long. TCRdb analysed the reads with MiXCR anew, one entry per CDR3 protein. The sample has 650,000 to 900,000 distinct CDR3 sequences; about 30% are singletons. The sequenced sample was cultured CD8+ T cells from PBMCs, obtained from culture after CMV antigen stimulation. This sequence was found in a human donor in good health (CMV status not recorded). Some clones in this sample may be carry-over from other donors' samples. J is TRBJ2-2 and V is TRBV12-3 or TRBV12-4; D is possibly TRBD2 (5 bases). The CDR3 bases are TGTGCCAGCAGCCGAGAAGGACTGCCTGGGGAGCTGTTTTTT. Its protein product is CASSREGLPGELFF.